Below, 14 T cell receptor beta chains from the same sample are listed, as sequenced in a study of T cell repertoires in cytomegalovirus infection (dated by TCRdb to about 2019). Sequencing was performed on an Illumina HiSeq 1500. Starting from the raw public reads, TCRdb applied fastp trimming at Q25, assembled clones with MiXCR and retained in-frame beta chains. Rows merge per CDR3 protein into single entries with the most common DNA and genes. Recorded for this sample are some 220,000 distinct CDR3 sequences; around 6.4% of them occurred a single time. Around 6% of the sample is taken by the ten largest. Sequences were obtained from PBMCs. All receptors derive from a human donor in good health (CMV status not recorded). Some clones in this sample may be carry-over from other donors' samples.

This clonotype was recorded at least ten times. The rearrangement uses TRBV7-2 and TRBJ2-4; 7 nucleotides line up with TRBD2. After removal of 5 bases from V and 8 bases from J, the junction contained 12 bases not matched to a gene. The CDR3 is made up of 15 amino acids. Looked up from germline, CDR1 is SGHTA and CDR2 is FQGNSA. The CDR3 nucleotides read TGTGCCAGCAGCCCCACCGGGACCGGGGGGTACATTCAGTACTTC. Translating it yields CASSPTGTGGYIQYF.

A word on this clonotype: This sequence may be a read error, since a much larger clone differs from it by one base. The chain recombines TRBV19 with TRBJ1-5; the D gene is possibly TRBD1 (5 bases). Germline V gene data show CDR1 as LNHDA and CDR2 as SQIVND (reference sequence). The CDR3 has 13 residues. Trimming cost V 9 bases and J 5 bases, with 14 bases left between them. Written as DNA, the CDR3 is TGTGCCAGAAAGGGACTGAGACATCAGCCCCAGCATTTT. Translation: CARKGLRHQPQHF. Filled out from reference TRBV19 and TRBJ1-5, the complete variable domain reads DGGITQSPKYLFRKEGQNVTLSCEQNLNHDAMYWYRQDPGQGLRLIYYSQIVNDFQKGDIAEGYSVSREKKESFPLTVTSAQKNPTAFYLCARKGLRHQPQHFGDGTRLSIL.

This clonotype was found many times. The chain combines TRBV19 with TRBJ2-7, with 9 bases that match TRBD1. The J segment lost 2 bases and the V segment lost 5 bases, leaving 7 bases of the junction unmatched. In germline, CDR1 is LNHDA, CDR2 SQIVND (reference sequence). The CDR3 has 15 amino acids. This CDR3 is CASSDGQGPPYEQYF. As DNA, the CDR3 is TGTGCCAGTAGTGACGGACAGGGGCCCCCCTACGAGCAGTACTTC.

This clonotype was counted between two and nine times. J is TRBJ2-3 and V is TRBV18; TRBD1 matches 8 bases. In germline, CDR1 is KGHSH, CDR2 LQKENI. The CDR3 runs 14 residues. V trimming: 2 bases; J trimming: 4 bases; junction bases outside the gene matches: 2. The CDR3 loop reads CASSPWTGPDTQYF. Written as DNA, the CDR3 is TGTGCCAGCTCACCATGGACAGGGCCAGATACGCAGTATTTT.

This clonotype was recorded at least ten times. CDR3 coding DNA: TGTGCCAGCAGTTCGCCACCGAGGGGGCGCGTTGGCTACACCTTC. It translates to CASSSPPRGRVGYTF. The J gene is TRBJ1-2, the V gene TRBV28, with 7 bases aligning to TRBD1. V lost 4 bases, J lost 7 bases, and 12 bases stayed unmatched. The germline gives CDR1 MDHEN, CDR2 SYDVKM. The CDR3 length is 15 residues.

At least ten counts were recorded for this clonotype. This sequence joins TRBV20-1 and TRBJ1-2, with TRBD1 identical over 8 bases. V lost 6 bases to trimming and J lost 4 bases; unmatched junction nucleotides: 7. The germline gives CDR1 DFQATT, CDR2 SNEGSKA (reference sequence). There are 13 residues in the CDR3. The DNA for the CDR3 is TGCAGTGCCTGGGACAGGAAGAGCTATGGCTACACCTTC. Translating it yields CSAWDRKSYGYTF.

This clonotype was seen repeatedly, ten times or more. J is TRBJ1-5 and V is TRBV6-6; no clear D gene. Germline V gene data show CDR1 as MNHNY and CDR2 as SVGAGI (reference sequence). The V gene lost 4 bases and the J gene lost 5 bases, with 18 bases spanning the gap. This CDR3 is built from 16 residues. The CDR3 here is CASSFRDTFRDQPQHF. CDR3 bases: TGTGCCAGCAGTTTCAGAGACACGTTTCGGGATCAGCCCCAGCATTTT.

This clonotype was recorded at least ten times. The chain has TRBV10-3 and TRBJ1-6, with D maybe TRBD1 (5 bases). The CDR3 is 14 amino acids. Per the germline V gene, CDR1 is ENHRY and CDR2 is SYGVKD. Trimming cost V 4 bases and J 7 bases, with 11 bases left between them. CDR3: CAISAEGTNSPLHF. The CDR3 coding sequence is TGTGCCATCAGTGCGGAGGGGACCAATTCACCCCTCCACTTT.

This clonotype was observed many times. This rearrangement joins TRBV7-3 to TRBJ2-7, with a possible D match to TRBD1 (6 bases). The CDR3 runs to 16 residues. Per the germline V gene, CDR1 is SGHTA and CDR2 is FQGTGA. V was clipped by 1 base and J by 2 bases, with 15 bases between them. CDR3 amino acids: CASSLIGTSSTYEQYF. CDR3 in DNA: TGTGCCAGCAGCTTAATCGGGACATCCAGTACCTACGAGCAGTACTTC.

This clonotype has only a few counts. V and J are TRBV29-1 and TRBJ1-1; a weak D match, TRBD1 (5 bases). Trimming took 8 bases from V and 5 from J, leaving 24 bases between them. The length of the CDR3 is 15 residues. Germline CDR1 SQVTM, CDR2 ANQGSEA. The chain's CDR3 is CSTEDSGGDGTEAFF. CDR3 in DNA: TGCAGCACGGAGGACTCCGGAGGGGACGGGACTGAAGCTTTCTTT.

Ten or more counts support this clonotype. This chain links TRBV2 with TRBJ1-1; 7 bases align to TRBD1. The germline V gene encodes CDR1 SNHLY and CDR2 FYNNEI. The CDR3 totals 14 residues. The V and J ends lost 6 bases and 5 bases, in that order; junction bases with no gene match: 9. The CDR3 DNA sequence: TGTGCCAGCAGACCCGACAGGGTTGGGACTGAAGCTTTCTTT. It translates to CASRPDRVGTEAFF.

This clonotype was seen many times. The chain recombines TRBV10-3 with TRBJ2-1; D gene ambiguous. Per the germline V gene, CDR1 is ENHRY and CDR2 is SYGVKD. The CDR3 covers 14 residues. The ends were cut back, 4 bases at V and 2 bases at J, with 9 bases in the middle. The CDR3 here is CAISGTEAYNEQFF. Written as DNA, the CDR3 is TGTGCCATCAGTGGGACCGAAGCCTACAATGAGCAGTTCTTC.

CDR3 coding DNA: TGTGCCAGCAGTCACCTGTCGTCTGGAAACACCATATATTTT. Protein product: CASSHLSSGNTIYF. The chain links TRBV6-6 to TRBJ1-3; D call uncertain. V shed 5 bases and J shed 1 base, with 9 bases lying between them. This CDR3 has 14 residues. CDR1 and CDR2 from the germline V gene are MNHNY and SVGAGI (reference sequence).

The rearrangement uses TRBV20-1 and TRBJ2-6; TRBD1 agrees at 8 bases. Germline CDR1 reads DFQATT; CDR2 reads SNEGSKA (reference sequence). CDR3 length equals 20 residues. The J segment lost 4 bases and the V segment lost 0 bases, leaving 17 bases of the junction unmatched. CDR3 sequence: CSARDQDRVARDAGANVLTF. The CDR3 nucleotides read TGCAGTGCTAGAGATCAGGACAGGGTGGCCCGAGACGCAGGGGCCAACGTCCTGACTTTC.